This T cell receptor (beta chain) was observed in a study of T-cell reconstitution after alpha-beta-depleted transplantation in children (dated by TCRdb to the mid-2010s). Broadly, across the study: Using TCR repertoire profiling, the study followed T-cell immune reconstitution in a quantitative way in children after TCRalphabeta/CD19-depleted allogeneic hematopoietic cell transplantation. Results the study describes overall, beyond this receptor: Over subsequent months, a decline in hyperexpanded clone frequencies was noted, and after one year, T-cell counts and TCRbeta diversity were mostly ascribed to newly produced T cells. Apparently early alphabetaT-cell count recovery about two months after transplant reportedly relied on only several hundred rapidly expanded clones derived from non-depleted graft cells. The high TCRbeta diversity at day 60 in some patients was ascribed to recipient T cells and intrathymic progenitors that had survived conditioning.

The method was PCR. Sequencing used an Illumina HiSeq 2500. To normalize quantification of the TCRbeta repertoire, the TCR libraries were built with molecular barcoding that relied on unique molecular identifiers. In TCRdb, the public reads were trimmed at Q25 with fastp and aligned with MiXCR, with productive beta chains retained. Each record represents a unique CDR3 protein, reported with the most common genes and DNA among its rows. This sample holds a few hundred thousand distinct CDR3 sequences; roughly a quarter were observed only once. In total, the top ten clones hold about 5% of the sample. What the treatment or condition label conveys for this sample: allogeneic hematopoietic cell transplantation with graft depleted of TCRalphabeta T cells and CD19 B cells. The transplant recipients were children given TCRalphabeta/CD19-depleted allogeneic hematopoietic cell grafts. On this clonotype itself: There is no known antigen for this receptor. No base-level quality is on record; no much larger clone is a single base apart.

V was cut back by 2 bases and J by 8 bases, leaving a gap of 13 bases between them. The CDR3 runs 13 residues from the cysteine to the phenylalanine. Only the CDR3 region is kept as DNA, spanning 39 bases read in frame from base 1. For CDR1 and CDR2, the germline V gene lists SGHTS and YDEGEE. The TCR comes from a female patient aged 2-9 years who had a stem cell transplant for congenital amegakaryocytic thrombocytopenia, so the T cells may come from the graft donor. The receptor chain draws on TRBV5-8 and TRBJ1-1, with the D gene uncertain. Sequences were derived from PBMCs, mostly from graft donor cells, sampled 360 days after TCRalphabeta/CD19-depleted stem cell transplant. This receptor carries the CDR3 CASSFELYLEAFF. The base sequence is TGTGCCAGCAGCTTTGAACTCTATCTAGAAGCTTTCTTT.